This paragraph reports one T cell receptor beta chain. Cohort assignment relied on participant-reported clinical history. Trimming took off 0 bases at V and 5 bases at J, with 7 bases between the two ends. The V gene's germline CDR1 is LGHDT and CDR2 YNNKEL (reference sequence). There are 13 residues in the CDR3. As originally analysed: The authors estimated nucleated cell counts from reference gene primer amplification. Method: immunoSEQ multiplex PCR; TCRdb's copy keeps in-frame clones and lacks some. Clone size and V and J calls were adopted from that table, with D and trimming inferred from the DNA. This sample has under 300,000 clones, with about 90% found just once. These data originate in a study of blood T cell repertoires in COVID-19.

This TCR was recovered from a woman in her 40s with acute COVID-19. The chain couples TRBV3-1 (or the pseudogene TRBV3-2) to TRBJ1-2; the D gene is possibly TRBD1 (5 bases). Sequenced input: PBMCs or T cells enriched from blood (not recorded which). CDR3 DNA sequence: TGTGCCAGCAGCCAAGAGCAGGGTTATGGCTACACCTTC. This sequence encodes CASSQEQGYGYTF.